These 15 T cell receptor beta chains came from one sample sequenced in a study of cytomegalovirus exposure and HLA in healthy donors. The primer mix had 60 Vbeta and 13 Jbeta primers. Clones were read by immunoSEQ multiplex PCR, and TCRdb kept only the in-frame ones, dropping some. This sample carries approximately 75,000 clones, with 4.5% to 5% going to the ten biggest clones. Sequencing was carried out using PBMCs. These receptors all stem from a man aged 35-49 years in good health and CMV-seronegative.

CDR3 region: CASSSPPGPGVNSPLHF. CDR3 nucleotides: TGTGCCAGCAGCTCGCCCCCGGGACCGGGAGTTAATTCACCCCTCCACTTT. The chain employs TRBV7-9 and TRBJ1-6, with D possibly TRBD1 on 5 matching bases. The CDR3 is made up of 17 amino acids. CDR1 is SEHNR, CDR2 FQNEAQ, per germline (reference sequence). V gave up 4 bases and J gave up 6 bases, with 19 bases separating them.

For this clone: This specimen includes other DNA sequences encoding the same CDR3. The chain recombines TRBV30 with TRBJ2-1; tentatively, D is TRBD2 (6 bases). Germline V lookup: CDR1 GTSNPN, CDR2 SVGIG (reference sequence). Trimming took off 5 bases at V and 7 bases at J, with 9 bases between the two ends. This CDR3 has 11 amino acids. CDR3 coding DNA: TGTGCCTGGGCCGGAGGGAATGAGCAGTTCTTC. It encodes CAWAGGNEQFF.

The chain has TRBV4-1 and TRBJ2-1; TRBD2 matches 9 bases. The germline V gene encodes CDR1 MGHRA and CDR2 YSYEKL. The ends lost 2 bases at V and 1 base at J; junction bases unmatched: 18. There are 21 residues in the CDR3. The CDR3 here is CASSQRSSTYSGGKSYNEQFF. CDR3 nucleotide sequence: TGCGCCAGCAGCCAAAGGTCCTCCACGTATAGCGGGGGAAAGTCCTACAATGAGCAGTTCTTC.

This sequence joins TRBV6-5 and TRBJ1-1; 7 bases align to TRBD1. Germline V gene lookup returns CDR1 MNHEY and CDR2 SVGAGI. CDR3 size: 14 residues. V lost 6 bases, J lost 1 base, and 5 bases stayed unmatched. The CDR3 nucleotides read TGTGCCAGCAGCAGGGGACAGCAGAACACTGAAGCTTTCTTT. Translated, it gives CASSRGQQNTEAFF.

In the case of this clone: The junction shows a germline mismatch at one end, possibly a read error. CDR3 in DNA: TGTGCCAGCCGTGAATCAGGGGCCTCTAACTATGGCTACACCTTC. Encoded protein: CASRESGASNYGYTF. The chain is built from TRBV6-1 and TRBJ1-2; TRBD1 might be the D (6 bases). Germline CDR1 MNHNS, CDR2 SASEGT. The CDR3 is made up of 15 amino acids.

V and J are TRBV4-1 and TRBJ2-1, with D tentatively TRBD2 (7 bases). There are 17 residues in the CDR3. V gave up 3 bases and J gave up 8 bases, with 23 bases separating them. In germline, CDR1 is MGHRA, CDR2 YSYEKL. The CDR3 DNA reads as TGCGCCAGCAGCCACTCGATGTGGAGGGGGGGCAAGGATGAGCAGTTCTTC. It encodes CASSHSMWRGGKDEQFF.

The CDR3 sequence: CASSVVGPQGGYTF. The CDR3 bases are TGTGCCAGCAGCGTAGTTGGCCCGCAGGGAGGCTACACCTTC. The chain couples TRBV9 to TRBJ1-2; tentative D call: TRBD1 (5 bases). This CDR3 contains 14 residues. Germline CDR1 reads SGDLS; CDR2 reads YYNGEE. Trimming took 0 bases from V and 8 from J, leaving 14 bases between them.

This chain links TRBV19 with TRBJ1-3; D not certain. CDR3 length: 15 residues. V lost 6 bases and J 0 bases, leaving 12 bases between the germline ends. Germline lookup yields CDR1 LNHDA and CDR2 SQIVND (reference sequence). The CDR3 DNA sequence: TGTGCCAGTAGAGTTAACAGAGACTCTGGAAACACCATATATTTT. This encodes CASRVNRDSGNTIYF.

The gene calls are TRBV7-2 and TRBJ2-7; D call uncertain. Germline V gene sequence: CDR1 SGHTA, CDR2 FQGNSA. V dropped 2 bases and J dropped 6 bases, with 14 bases sitting between them. The CDR3 has 14 residues. Here the CDR3 reads CASSLRSRSFEQYF. In nucleotides, the CDR3 is TGTGCCAGCAGCTTAAGGTCTCGGAGTTTCGAGCAGTACTTC.

The gene calls are TRBV15 and TRBJ1-2; 7 bases line up with TRBD1. Germline V gene sequence: CDR1 LNHNV, CDR2 YYDKDF (reference sequence). The CDR3 has 16 amino acids. J was trimmed by 6 bases and V by 1 base; bases with no gene match: 11. Here the CDR3 DNA reads TGTGCCACCAGCAGAGGGAAGGGGACAGAATTAAATGGCTACACCTTC. This sequence encodes CATSRGKGTELNGYTF.

The rearrangement uses TRBV6-4 and TRBJ1-1; TRBD1 agrees at 7 bases. The ends lost 5 bases at V and 6 bases at J; junction bases unmatched: 12. Germline CDR1 MRHNA, CDR2 SNTAGT. CDR3 length: 15 amino acids. The CDR3 loop reads CASSYRQGVGAEAFF. The DNA of the CDR3 is TGTGCCAGCAGTTACCGACAGGGTGTTGGCGCTGAAGCTTTCTTT.

The rearrangement joins TRBV2 to TRBJ1-5; D uncertain. The CDR3 loop spans 13 amino acids. The ends were cut back, 7 bases at V and 7 bases at J, with 14 bases in the middle. The germline CDR1 and CDR2 sequences are SNHLY and FYNNEI. The CDR3 sequence is CASKEGFGQPQHF. DNA of the CDR3: TGTGCCAGCAAGGAGGGATTCGGGCAGCCCCAGCATTTT.

This chain joins TRBV10-3 and TRBJ2-2, with TRBD2 matching 10 bases. This CDR3 contains 15 residues. Germline CDR1 is ENHRY and CDR2 is SYGVKD. V gave up 4 bases and J gave up 5 bases; unmatched junction bases: 4. The DNA for the CDR3 is TGTGCCATCAGTGCGGGACTAGCGTGGACCGGGGAGCTGTTTTTT. It codes for CAISAGLAWTGELFF.

This sequence joins TRBV7-9 and TRBJ1-2; 8 nucleotides align to TRBD1. V lost 2 bases, J lost 8 bases, and 16 bases stayed unmatched. The CDR3 sequence is 17 residues long. The germline V gene encodes CDR1 SEHNR and CDR2 FQNEAQ (reference sequence). The CDR3 sequence: CASSLQIVDDRGDGYTF. The CDR3 nucleotides are TGTGCCAGCAGCTTACAAATAGTTGACGACAGGGGAGACGGCTACACCTTC.

The chain has TRBV9 and TRBJ2-2; the D gene is possibly TRBD1 (5 bases). The CDR3 spans 13 residues. The germline V gene has CDR1 SGDLS and CDR2 YYNGEE. V was clipped by 4 bases and J by 2 bases, with 6 bases between them. The CDR3 DNA follows: TGTGCCAGCAGCAGGGGTAACACCGGGGAGCTGTTTTTT. It encodes CASSRGNTGELFF.